This T cell receptor beta chain derives from a study of blood T cell repertoires in COVID-19. In terms of age and location, participants ranged from about 18 to 89 years and lived in about two dozen US areas. Participants' own reports of clinical history determined their cohort assignment. Cohort 3 donors counted as recovered after two negative PCRs, clearance, or resolved symptoms. This clone came up once. CDR3 length equals 14 residues. V was pared by 0 bases and J by 7 bases, with 3 bases of the junction left unmatched. Germline loops: CDR1 SGHRS, CDR2 YFSETQ. Original methodology: Using reference gene primer amplification, nucleated cell counts were estimated. Using immunoSEQ multiplex PCR, the repertoire was profiled, and TCRdb retains in-frame clones only, with some absent. V and J calls and clone size are given by that table; D and trimming were obtained from the DNA. The sample consists of about 250,000 clones, 65% to 90% of them appearing once.

The chain employs TRBV5-1 and TRBJ2-1; 8 bases are shared with TRBD2. This TCR derives from a man in his late teens or twenties who had recovered from COVID-19. Sequencing was carried out using PBMCs or T cells enriched from blood (not recorded which). The CDR3 here is CASSLATSGNEQFF. DNA for the CDR3: TGCGCCAGCAGCTTGGCTACTAGCGGAAATGAGCAGTTCTTC.